This T cell receptor beta chain was found in a study of cytomegalovirus exposure and HLA in healthy donors. Trimming took 6 bases from V and 8 from J, leaving 13 bases between them. Germline CDR1 and CDR2: DFQATT and SNEGSKA (reference sequence). This CDR3 has 11 amino acids. Every donor was a healthy person donating bone marrow. General study findings and limits: Common viral pathogens were later found to be apparently linked to several of the most significant clusters. Researchers catalogued approximately 170 TCR beta chains as cytomegalovirus-associated.

Of note for this clone: Its matching antigen is unknown.

PCR was performed using 60 Vbeta and 13 Jbeta primers. In the authors' methods: Counted up in a later analysis, unique TCR beta chains came to 65 million to 100 million, with around 9.9 million shared. Clones were sequenced by immunoSEQ multiplex PCR, and TCRdb holds only the in-frame ones, with some missing. Clone size and V and J calls were adopted from that table, with D and trimming inferred from the DNA. Of around 140,000 clones listed, approximately 61% are singletons. This sequence originates from a woman aged 40 to 50 in good health and CMV-seronegative. The J gene is TRBJ1-1, the V gene TRBV20-1; perhaps TRBD1 as D (6 bases). The sequenced sample was PBMCs. The CDR3 sequence is CSARPGQEAFF. CDR3 sequence (DNA): TGCAGTGCAAGACCGGGACAAGAAGCTTTCTTT.